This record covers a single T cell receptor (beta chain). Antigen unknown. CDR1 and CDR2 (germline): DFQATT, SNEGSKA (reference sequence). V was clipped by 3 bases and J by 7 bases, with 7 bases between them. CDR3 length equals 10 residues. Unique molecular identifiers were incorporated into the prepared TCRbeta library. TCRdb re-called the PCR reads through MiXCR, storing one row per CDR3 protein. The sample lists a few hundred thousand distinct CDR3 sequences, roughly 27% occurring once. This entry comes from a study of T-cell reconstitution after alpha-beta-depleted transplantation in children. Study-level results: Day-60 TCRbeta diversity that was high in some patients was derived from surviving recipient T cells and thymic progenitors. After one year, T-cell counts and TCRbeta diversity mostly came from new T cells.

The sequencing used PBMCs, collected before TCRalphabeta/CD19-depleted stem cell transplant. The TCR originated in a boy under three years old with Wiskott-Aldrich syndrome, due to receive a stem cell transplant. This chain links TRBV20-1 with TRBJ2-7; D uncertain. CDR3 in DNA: TGCAGTGCTAGTAGGGCTGAGCAGTACTTC. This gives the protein CSASRAEQYF.